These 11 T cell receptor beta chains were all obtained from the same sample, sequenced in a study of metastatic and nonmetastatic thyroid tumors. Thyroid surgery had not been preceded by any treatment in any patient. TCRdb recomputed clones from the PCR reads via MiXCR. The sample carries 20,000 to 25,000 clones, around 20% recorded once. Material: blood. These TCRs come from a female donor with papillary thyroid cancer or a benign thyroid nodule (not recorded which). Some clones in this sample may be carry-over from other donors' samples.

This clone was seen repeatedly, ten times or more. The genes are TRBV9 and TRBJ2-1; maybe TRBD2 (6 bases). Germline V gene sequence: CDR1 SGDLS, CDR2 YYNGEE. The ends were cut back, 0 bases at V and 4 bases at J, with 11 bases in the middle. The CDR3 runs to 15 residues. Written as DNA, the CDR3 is TGTGCCAGCAGCGTAGATCTAGCGACATACAATGAGCAGTTCTTC. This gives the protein CASSVDLATYNEQFF.

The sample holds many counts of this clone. The CDR3 DNA sequence: TGTGCCAGCACCCGGGACTTCTCCACCGGGGAGCTGTTTTTT. Translation: CASTRDFSTGELFF. The gene calls are TRBV7-6 and TRBJ2-2, with D tentatively TRBD2 (6 bases). CDR3 length equals 14 residues. V was cut by 7 bases and J by 4 bases, with 13 bases left in between. Germline loops: CDR1 SGHVS, CDR2 FNYEAQ.

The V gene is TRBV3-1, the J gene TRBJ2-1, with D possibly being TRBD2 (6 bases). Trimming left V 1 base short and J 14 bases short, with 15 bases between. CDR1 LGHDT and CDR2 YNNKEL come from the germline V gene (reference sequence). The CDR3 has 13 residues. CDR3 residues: CASSQGGGSREFF. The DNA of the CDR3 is TGTGCCAGCAGCCAAGGTGGAGGGAGCAGGGAGTTCTTC.

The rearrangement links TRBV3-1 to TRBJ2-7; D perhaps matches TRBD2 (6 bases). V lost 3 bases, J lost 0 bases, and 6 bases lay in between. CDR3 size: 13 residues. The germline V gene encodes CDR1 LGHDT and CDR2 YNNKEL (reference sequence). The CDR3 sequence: CASSHGGSYEQYF. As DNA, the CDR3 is TGTGCCAGCAGCCACGGGGGCTCCTACGAGCAGTACTTC.

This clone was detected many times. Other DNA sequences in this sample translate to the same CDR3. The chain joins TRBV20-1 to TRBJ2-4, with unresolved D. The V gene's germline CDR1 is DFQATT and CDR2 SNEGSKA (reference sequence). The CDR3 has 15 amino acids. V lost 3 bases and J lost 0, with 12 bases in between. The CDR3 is CSASDLREAKNIQYF. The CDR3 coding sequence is TGCAGTGCTAGCGATCTCCGAGAAGCCAAAAACATTCAGTACTTC.

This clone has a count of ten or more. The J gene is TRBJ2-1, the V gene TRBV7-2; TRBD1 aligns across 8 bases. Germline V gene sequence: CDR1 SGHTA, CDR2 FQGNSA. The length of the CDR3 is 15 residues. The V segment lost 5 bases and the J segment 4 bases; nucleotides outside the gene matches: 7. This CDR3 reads CASSPRTGNYNEQFF. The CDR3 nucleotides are TGTGCCAGCAGCCCTCGGACAGGGAATTACAATGAGCAGTTCTTC.

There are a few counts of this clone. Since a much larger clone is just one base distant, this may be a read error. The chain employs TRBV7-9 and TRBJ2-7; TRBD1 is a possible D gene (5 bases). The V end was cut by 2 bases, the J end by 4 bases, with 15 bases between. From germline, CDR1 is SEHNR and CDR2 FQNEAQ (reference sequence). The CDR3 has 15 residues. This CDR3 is CASSLYPPTEYEQYF. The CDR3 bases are TGTGCCAGCAGCTTATACCCCCCGACAGAGTACGAGCAGTACTTC.

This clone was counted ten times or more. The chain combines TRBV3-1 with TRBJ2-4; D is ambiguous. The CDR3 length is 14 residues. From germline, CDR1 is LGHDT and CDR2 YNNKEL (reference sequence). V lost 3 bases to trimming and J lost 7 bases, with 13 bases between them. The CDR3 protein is CASSQSTRVNIQYF. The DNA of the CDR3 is TGTGCCAGCAGCCAGTCTACCCGGGTGAACATTCAGTACTTC.

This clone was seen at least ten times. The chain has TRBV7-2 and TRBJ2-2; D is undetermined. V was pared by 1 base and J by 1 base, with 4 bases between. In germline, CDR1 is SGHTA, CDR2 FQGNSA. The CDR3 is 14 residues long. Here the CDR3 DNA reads TGTGCCAGCAGCTTAGACAGGAACACCGGGGAGCTGTTTTTT. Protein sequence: CASSLDRNTGELFF.

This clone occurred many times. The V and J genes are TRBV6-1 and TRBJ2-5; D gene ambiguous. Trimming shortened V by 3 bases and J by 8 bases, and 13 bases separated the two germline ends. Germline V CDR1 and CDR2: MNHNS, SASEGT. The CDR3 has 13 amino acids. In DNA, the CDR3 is TGTGCCAGCAGTGACAATCGACCCGGCACCCAGTACTTC. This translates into CASSDNRPGTQYF.

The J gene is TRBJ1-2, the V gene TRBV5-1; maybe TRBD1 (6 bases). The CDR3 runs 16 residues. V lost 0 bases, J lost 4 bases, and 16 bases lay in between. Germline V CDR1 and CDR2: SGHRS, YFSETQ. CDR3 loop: CASSLATRTDSYGYTF. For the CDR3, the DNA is TGCGCCAGCAGCTTGGCCACTCGGACAGATTCCTATGGCTACACCTTC. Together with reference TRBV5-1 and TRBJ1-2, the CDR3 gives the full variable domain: KAGVTQTPRYLIKTRGQQVTLSCSPISGHRSVSWYQQTPGQGLQFLFEYFSETQRNKGNFPGRFSGRQFSNSRSEMNVSTLELGDSALYLCASSLATRTDSYGYTFGSGTRLTVV.